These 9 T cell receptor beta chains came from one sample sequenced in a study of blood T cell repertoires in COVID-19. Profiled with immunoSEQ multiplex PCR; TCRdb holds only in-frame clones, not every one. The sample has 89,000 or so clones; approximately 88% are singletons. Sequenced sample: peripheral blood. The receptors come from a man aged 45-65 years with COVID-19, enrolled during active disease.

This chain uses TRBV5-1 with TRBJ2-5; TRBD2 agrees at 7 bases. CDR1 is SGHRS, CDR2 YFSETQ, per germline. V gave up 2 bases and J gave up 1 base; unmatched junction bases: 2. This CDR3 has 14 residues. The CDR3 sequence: CASSLGTTQETQYF. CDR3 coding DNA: TGCGCCAGCAGCTTAGGGACTACCCAAGAGACCCAGTACTTC.

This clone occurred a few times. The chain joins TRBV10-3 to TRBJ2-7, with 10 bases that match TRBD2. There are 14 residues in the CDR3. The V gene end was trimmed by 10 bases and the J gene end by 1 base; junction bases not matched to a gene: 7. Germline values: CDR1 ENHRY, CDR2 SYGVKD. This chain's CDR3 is CATFSGGPSYEQYF. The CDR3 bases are TGTGCCACCTTTAGCGGGGGGCCTTCCTACGAGCAGTACTTC.

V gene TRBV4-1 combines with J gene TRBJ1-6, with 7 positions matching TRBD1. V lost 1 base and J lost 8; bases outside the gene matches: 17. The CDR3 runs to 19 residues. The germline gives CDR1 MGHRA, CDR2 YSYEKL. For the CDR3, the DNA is TGCGCCAGCAGCCAAGCTACCCTCCCCGGACAGGTATTGGATTCACCCCTCCACTTT. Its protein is CASSQATLPGQVLDSPLHF.

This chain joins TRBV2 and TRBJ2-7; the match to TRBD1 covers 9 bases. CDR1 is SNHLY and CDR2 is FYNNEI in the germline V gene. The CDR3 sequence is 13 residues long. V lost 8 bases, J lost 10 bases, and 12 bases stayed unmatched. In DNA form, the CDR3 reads TGTGCCAGCGTTCCGGGACAGGGACAAGCCCAGTACTTC. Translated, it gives CASVPGQGQAQYF. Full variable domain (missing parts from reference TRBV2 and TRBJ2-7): EPEVTQTPSHQVTQMGQEVILRCVPISNHLYFYWYRQILGQKVEFLVSFYNNEISEKSEIFDDQFSVERPDGSNFTLKIRSTKLEDSAMYFCASVPGQGQAQYFGPGTRLTVT.

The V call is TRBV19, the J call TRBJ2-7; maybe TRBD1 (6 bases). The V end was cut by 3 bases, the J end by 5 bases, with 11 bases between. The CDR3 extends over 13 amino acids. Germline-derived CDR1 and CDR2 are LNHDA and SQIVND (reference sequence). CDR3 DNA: TGTGCCAGTAGTATTAAACAGGGTAACGAGCAGTACTTC. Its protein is CASSIKQGNEQYF.

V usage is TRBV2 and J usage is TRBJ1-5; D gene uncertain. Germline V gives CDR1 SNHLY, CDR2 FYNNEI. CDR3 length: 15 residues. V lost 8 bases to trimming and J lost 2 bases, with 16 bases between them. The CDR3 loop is CASFPGLGGNQPQHF. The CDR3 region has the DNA TGTGCCAGCTTTCCCGGTCTAGGTGGCAATCAGCCCCAGCATTTT.

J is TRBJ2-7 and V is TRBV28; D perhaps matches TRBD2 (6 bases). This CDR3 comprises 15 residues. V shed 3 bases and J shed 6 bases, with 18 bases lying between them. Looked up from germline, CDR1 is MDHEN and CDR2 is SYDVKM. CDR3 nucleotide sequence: TGTGCCAGCAGTTTCGCGAGACTAGGGTTTCGCGAGCAGTACTTC. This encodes CASSFARLGFREQYF.

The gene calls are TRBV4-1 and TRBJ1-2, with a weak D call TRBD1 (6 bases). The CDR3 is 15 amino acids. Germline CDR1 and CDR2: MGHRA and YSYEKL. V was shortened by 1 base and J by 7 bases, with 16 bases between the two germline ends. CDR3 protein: CASSQGPRDTAGYTF. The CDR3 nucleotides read TGCGCCAGCAGCCAAGGACCTCGGGACACCGCTGGCTACACCTTC.

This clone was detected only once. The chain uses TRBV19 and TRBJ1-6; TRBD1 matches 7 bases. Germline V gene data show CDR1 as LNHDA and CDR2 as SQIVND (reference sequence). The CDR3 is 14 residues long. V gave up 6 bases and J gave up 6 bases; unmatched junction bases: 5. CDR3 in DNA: TGTGCCAGTAGCCAGACAGGGCTTAATTCACCCCTCCACTTT. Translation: CASSQTGLNSPLHF.